This T cell receptor beta chain was captured in a study of identical twins (TCRdb year 2016). With regard to the full study: The study deep-sequenced TCR alpha and beta repertoires from monozygotic twins, unrelated adults of various ages and cord blood to test whether fetal clonotypes persist. Replicate twin experiments were performed at different times using different library preparation protocols to rule out contamination. Paper-wide results and their limitations: Out-of-frame TCR alpha sequences shared between twins showed an excess of low generation-probability sequences compared with coincidental sharing between unrelated individuals. Because the same donors could not be followed over many years, the conclusions relied on cross-sectional statistical analysis. Zero-insertion analyses could be partly confounded by invariant T cells such as MAIT and iNKT, although diverse VJ usage argued against such confounding for most clonotypes. Fewer insertions were carried by abundant cord blood beta clonotypes; a weaker similar trend was observed in young adult naive repertoires, while no such trend was observed in memory repertoires. A weaker excess of twin sharing was found in beta out-of-frame sequences because the signal-to-noise ratio was lowered by fewer shared sequences. Recombination models systematically underestimated out-of-frame TCR alpha sharing in monozygotic twins but agreed with sharing between unrelated individuals.

The protocol used for the library was 5' RACE. The sequencer listed for this sample is Illumina HiSeq 2000. Template switching introduced a universal primer binding site; the final cDNA contained a unique molecular identifier, enabling accurate counting of TCR cDNA molecules. First-strand cDNA for TCR alpha and beta chains was synthesized from specific primers in the conserved constant-segment region. Each cDNA library was double barcoded, with a SMART-Mk sample barcode plus Illumina barcodes, to control for contamination. Two successive PCR steps introduced TruSeq adapter sequences along with Illumina sample barcodes. The Illumina HiSeq platform was used with custom primers to sequence TCR alpha and beta cDNA libraries. The paper's processing steps were these. Unique molecular identifiers were extracted from raw reads with MiGEC, and CDR3 positions were determined with MiXCR. For each individual, recombination models were inferred using an EM algorithm with the repgenHMM and IGoR tools. The analysis of shared clonotypes was done with the tcR package in R, with sharing normalized by the product of cloneset sizes. Out-of-frame nonproductive sequences were analyzed to study raw recombination free of thymic and clonal selection effects. TCRdb handled the public reads itself, with Q25 trimming in fastp and clone calling in MiXCR, and kept productive beta chains. Each CDR3 protein appears once, grouped with its most common genes and DNA. V and J calls and clone size were set by TCRdb, not the authors. The sample records hundreds of thousands of distinct CDR3 sequences, roughly 10% of which are singletons. Together, the top ten hold around 7.1% of the sample.

This clonotype was seen at least ten times. Its antigen is unknown. No base quality information exists; no much larger clone differs at one position. Every donor in the study was a healthy Caucasian. Three pairs of female monozygotic twins, all aged roughly 18 to 29 years, were included in the twin cohort. Positive isolation kits from Invitrogen were used to isolate CD4+ and CD8+ T cell populations. These data were also reused for a study on yellow fever vaccine responses in identical twins. The second paper states: The authors reported that the T cell response to vaccination in identical twins appeared partly convergent and partly personalized. In identical twins, the study followed T cell clones that responded to the vaccine with precision.

Source material: CD8+ T cells sorted from blood. This TCR derives from a woman aged 18 to 35 in good health.

The CDR3 is CASSQDGDSGANVLTF. The nucleotide sequence is given as TGTGCCAGCAGCCAAGACGGAGACTCTGGGGCCAACGTCCTGACTTTC. Recombination linked TRBV3-1 to TRBJ2-6, with the D gene too uncertain to name. The CDR1 and CDR2 encoded by the germline V gene (reference sequence) are LGHDT and YNNKEL. Measured from the cysteine to the phenylalanine, the CDR3 is 16 residues long. The DNA shown is the 48-base CDR3, in frame from base 1. V loses 0 bases of germline sequence and J loses 0 bases, and the interval between the two ends is 6 bases.